This TCR beta chain was recovered during a study of blood T cell repertoires in COVID-19. Study in general: COVID-19 samples collected from the United States, Italy and Spain covered acute and convalescent phases. PBMCs, B-cell-depleted T cells, or T cells were the source of the cDNA or gDNA that made up the material.

Enrollees, about 18 to 100 years old, lived in 24 US areas. Categorization into cohorts depended on clinical history that participants reported. Sequencing was performed with immunoSEQ multiplex PCR; in TCRdb, only in-frame clones are kept and a portion is missing. Of 300,000 to 450,000 clones listed, around 87% are singletons. Material for sequencing was PBMCs or T cells enriched from blood (not recorded which). The TCR originated in a man between 35 and 55 years old in a cohort exposed to, infected with or recovered from COVID-19 (not recorded which).

The CDR3 region has the DNA TGTGCCAGCAGTATTCGACTCAGTGATTGGTTAACCAATGAGCAGTTCTTC. Translating it yields CASSIRLSDWLTNEQFF. The V call is TRBV27, the J call TRBJ2-1; no firm D call. Germline V gene sequence: CDR1 MNHEY, CDR2 SMNVEV (reference sequence). V was shortened by 5 bases and J by 6 bases, with 23 bases between the two germline ends. The CDR3 covers 17 residues.